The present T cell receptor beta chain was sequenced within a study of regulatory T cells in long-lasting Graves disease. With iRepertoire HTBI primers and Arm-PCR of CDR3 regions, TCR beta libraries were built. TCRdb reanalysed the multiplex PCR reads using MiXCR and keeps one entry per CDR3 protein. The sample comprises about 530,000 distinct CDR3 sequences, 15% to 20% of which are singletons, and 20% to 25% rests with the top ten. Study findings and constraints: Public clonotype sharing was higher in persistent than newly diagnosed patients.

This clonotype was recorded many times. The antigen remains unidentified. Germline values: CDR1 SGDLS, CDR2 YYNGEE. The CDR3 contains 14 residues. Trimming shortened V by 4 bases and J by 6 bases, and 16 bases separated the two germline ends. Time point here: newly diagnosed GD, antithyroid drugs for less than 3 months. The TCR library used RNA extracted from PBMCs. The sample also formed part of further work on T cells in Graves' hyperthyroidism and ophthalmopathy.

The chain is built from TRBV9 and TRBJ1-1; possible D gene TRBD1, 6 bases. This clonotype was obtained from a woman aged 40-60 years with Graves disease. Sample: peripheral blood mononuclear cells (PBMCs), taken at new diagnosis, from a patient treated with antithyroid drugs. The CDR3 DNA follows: TGTGCCAGCAGCCCCCGCAGGGGACGGGCTGAAGCTTTCTTT. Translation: CASSPRRGRAEAFF.